These 12 T cell receptor beta chains were all obtained from the same sample, sequenced in a study of blood T cells in healthy people across ages (dated by TCRdb to about 2015). The library came from 5' RACE. The sequencer was an Illumina HiSeq 2500. A second PCR of about 6 to 12 cycles was run with a J-beta primer mix and a sample-barcoded 5' primer. TCRdb trimmed public reads at Q25 via fastp, called clones via MiXCR and kept in-frame beta chains. For every CDR3 protein sequence, its rows merge into one entry that carries the most common genes and DNA. Here the sample has approximately 1.5 million distinct CDR3 sequences; around 36% occur a single time. Clones ranked in the top ten supply approximately 10% of the sample. The specimen was blood. These receptors all come from a woman in her 30s in good health.

The chain uses TRBV5-1 and TRBJ2-1; 8 bases line up with TRBD1. Trimming at V came to 4 bases and at J to 7 bases, leaving 7 bases not matched to a gene. Germline V gene sequence: CDR1 SGHRS, CDR2 YFSETQ. The CDR3 covers 14 residues. CDR3 sequence reads: CASSIRTGTNEQFF. In DNA form, the CDR3 reads TGCGCCAGCAGCATCCGGACAGGGACAAATGAGCAGTTCTTC.

On this clonotype itself: A much larger clone differs from this one at a single base, so this may be a read error. This chain links TRBV29-1 with TRBJ1-2; D gene uncertain. The V and J ends lost 2 bases and 7 bases respectively, with 17 bases between them. The CDR3 consists of 14 residues. CDR1 is SQVTM and CDR2 is ANQGSEA in the germline V gene. CDR3 bases: TGCAGCGTTGAATCGGGCGATGAAGACTGTGGCTACACCTTC. The encoded protein is CSVESGDEDCGYTF.

This clonotype was picked up a small number of times. V usage is TRBV9 and J usage is TRBJ2-4; perhaps TRBD1 as D (5 bases). The CDR3 has 15 residues. V dropped 1 base and J dropped 3 bases, with 11 bases sitting between them. The germline V gene encodes CDR1 SGDLS and CDR2 YYNGEE. The CDR3 loop is CASSVPGISKNIQYF. The CDR3 DNA reads TGTGCCAGCAGCGTACCAGGGATTAGCAAAAACATTCAGTACTTC.

J is TRBJ2-6 and V is TRBV5-1; no firm D call. This CDR3 has 16 residues. V lost 4 bases, J lost 0 bases, and 11 bases lay in between. Germline loops: CDR1 SGHRS, CDR2 YFSETQ. The CDR3 loop is CASSPSSVSGANVLTF. The CDR3 nucleotides read TGCGCCAGCAGCCCCTCCTCAGTCTCTGGGGCCAACGTCCTGACTTTC. The full variable domain, completed using reference TRBV5-1 and TRBJ2-6, is KAGVTQTPRYLIKTRGQQVTLSCSPISGHRSVSWYQQTPGQGLQFLFEYFSETQRNKGNFPGRFSGRQFSNSRSEMNVSTLELGDSALYLCASSPSSVSGANVLTFGAGSRLTVL.

A remark on this clonotype: One end of the junction is discordant with germline, which a read error may explain. This chain links TRBV3-1 with TRBJ2-1; 7 positions match TRBD1. This CDR3 is built from 17 residues. Germline V CDR1 and CDR2: LGHDT, YNNKEL (reference sequence). The CDR3: CASSQDISQGPYNGQFF. CDR3 DNA: TGTGCCAGCAGCCAAGATATATCACAGGGGCCTTACAATGGGCAGTTCTTC.

V is TRBV6-5 and J is TRBJ1-4, with D tentatively TRBD1 (6 bases). CDR3 length: 13 amino acids. Trimming removed 8 bases from V and 5 bases from J, with 12 bases in between. Germline CDR1 and CDR2: MNHEY and SVGAGI. CDR3 residues: CASGRGTNEKLFF. The CDR3 nucleotides are TGTGCCAGCGGGAGGGGGACGAATGAAAAACTGTTTTTT.

This chain joins TRBV2 and TRBJ2-7; D call uncertain. Germline V gives CDR1 SNHLY, CDR2 FYNNEI. V shed 7 bases and J shed 0 bases, with 13 bases lying between them. There are 14 residues in the CDR3. DNA of the CDR3: TGTGCCAGCATTCAGGACCGTATCTCCTACGAGCAGTACTTC. Residues: CASIQDRISYEQYF.

The chain carries TRBV5-1 and TRBJ2-5; TRBD2 matches 9 bases. V was pared by 4 bases and J by 11 bases, with 18 bases of the junction left unmatched. The length of the CDR3 is 16 residues. Germline V lookup: CDR1 SGHRS, CDR2 YFSETQ. The CDR3 reads CASSPYSGSSYNEQYF. In DNA form, the CDR3 reads TGCGCCAGCAGCCCTTATAGCGGGAGCTCCTACAATGAGCAGTACTTC.

The chain recombines TRBV12-3 or TRBV12-4 with TRBJ1-2; D is ambiguous. V shed 6 bases and J shed 6 bases, with 11 bases lying between them. The CDR3 extends over 12 amino acids. CDR3 sequence (DNA): TGTGCCAGCAGCAACGGACCTGATGGCTACACCTTC. This encodes CASSNGPDGYTF.

This clonotype turned up a few times. This chain uses TRBV2 with TRBJ2-1; 12 bases are a match to TRBD2. Trimming took 2 bases from V and 10 from J; bases not matched to a gene: 6. CDR3 size: 15 residues. Germline V CDR1 and CDR2: SNHLY, FYNNEI. The DNA of the CDR3 is TGTGCCAGCAGTGAATCCGGTCTAGCGGGGGGGGAGCAGTTCTTC. It translates to CASSESGLAGGEQFF.

This rearrangement joins TRBV20-1 to TRBJ1-4, with D perhaps matching TRBD1 (6 bases). The V and J ends lost 0 bases and 0 bases respectively, with 14 bases between them. The CDR3 runs to 17 residues. The germline V gene has CDR1 DFQATT and CDR2 SNEGSKA (reference sequence). The CDR3 DNA follows: TGCAGTGCTAGAGATAGAGTGGGGGGCACAACTAATGAAAAACTGTTTTTT. Its translation is CSARDRVGGTTNEKLFF.

V is TRBV6-1 and J is TRBJ2-5; maybe TRBD2 (5 bases). Germline loops: CDR1 MNHNS, CDR2 SASEGT. The CDR3 sequence is 14 residues long. Between the trimmed V and J ends, which lost 1 base and 13 bases, there was a span of 19 bases. CDR3 in amino acids: CASSEEPSKIDPYF. CDR3 bases: TGTGCCAGCAGTGAAGAGCCTAGCAAAATCGATCCGTACTTC.